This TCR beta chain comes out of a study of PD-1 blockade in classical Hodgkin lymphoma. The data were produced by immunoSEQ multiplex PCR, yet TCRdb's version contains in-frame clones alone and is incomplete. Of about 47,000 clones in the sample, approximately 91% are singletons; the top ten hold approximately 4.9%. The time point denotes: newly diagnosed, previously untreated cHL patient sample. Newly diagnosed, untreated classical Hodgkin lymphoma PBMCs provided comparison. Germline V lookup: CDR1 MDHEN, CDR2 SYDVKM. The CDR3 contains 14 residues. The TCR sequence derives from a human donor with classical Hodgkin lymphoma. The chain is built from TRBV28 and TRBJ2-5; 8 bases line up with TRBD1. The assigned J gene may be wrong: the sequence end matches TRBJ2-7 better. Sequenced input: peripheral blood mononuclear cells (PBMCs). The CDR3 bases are TGTGCCAGCAGAAGGGGGACAGGTCTCTACGAGCAGTACTTC. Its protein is CASRRGTGLYEQYF.